Listed below are T cell receptor beta chains from one sample, sequenced in a study of blood T cell repertoires in COVID-19. Generated by immunoSEQ multiplex PCR, the TCRdb table keeps only in-frame clones and is missing some. The data show about 130,000 clones, about 80% seen once. The sample taken for sequencing was peripheral blood. The receptor source for this set is a man in his forties or fifties with active or convalescent COVID-19. CDR3s include the opening cysteine and the closing phenylalanine or tryptophan. Each record gives: CDR3 protein, J gene, V gene.

CASSVGERLTYEQYF	TRBJ2-7	TRBV9
CASSFTTGKNTEAFF	TRBJ1-1	TRBV7-2
CASSSLYRGMNTEAFF	TRBJ1-1	TRBV7-3
CASSDRQNTGELFF	TRBJ2-2	TRBV6-1
CASSPRGLNTGELFF	TRBJ2-2	TRBV19
CASSTTGTGKEKLFF	TRBJ1-4	TRBV19
CASSRDYYNEQFF	TRBJ2-1	TRBV6-5
CASSVGQLSVATQYF	TRBJ2-3	TRBV9
CASSTSRQGFTEAFF	TRBJ1-1	TRBV7-9
CASSQSWGTPYYEQYF	TRBJ2-7	TRBV4-2
CASSLMAGTYNEQFF	TRBJ2-1	TRBV7-3
CATSGGVGQPQHF	TRBJ1-5	TRBV24-1
CASSLTGGSYGYTF	TRBJ1-2	TRBV28
CASSWGLLSNQPQHF	TRBJ1-5	TRBV6-2/TRBV6-3
CASSLVGQGGTEAFF	TRBJ1-1	TRBV5-1
CASSVGGGATYNEQFF	TRBJ2-1	TRBV9
CASSLGQGANQPQHF	TRBJ1-5	TRBV7-2
CASSEPSAGKETQYF	TRBJ2-5	TRBV10-2
CASSYTQGARAFF	TRBJ1-1	TRBV6-5
CATSRDRGIETQYF	TRBJ2-5	TRBV15
CASSLRGEYTGELFF	TRBJ2-2	TRBV4-1
CATSLLGRVKAFF	TRBJ1-1	TRBV15
CASSLDRASGNTIYF	TRBJ1-3	TRBV5-4
CSVVDGTTYGYTF	TRBJ1-2	TRBV29-1
CASSLPYATGLGYTF	TRBJ1-2	TRBV19
CASMRQGRSTDTQYF	TRBJ2-3	TRBV25-1
CAARGQGGEKLFF	TRBJ1-4	TRBV2
CASSIGTSYEQYF	TRBJ2-7	TRBV28
CASSLLWEGPTGYTF	TRBJ1-2	TRBV14
CASSPNRLAGGETQYF	TRBJ2-5	TRBV7-3
CAWSVRDTQYF	TRBJ2-3	TRBV30
CASSLEATGTTDTQYF	TRBJ2-3	TRBV7-8
CASSYSGHISNQPQHF	TRBJ1-5	TRBV6-6